The clone carrying this T cell receptor (beta chain) was found a few times. At one end, the junction sequence differs from germline, possibly due to a read error. Memory CD4+ cells were defined as CD4+CD45RO+CD25-. The length of the CDR3 is 10 residues. The TRBV12-4/TRBJ1-2 clonotypes were amplified using barcode primers with ligated adaptors. Via MiXCR, TCRdb re-called the multiplex PCR reads, giving one row per CDR3 protein. The sample contains roughly 540 distinct CDR3 sequences, roughly 20% of which appear only once. The sequence was collected from a female donor with breast cancer. Sample: memory CD4+ T cells sorted from blood. Noted subset: memory CD4+ T cells, CD4+CD45RO+CD25-. The gene calls are TRBV12-3 or TRBV12-4 and TRBJ1-2, with TRBD1 matching 8 bases. CDR3 nucleotides: TGTGCCAGCAGTTCGACAGGGGCAAACTTC. Translated, it gives CASSSTGANF.